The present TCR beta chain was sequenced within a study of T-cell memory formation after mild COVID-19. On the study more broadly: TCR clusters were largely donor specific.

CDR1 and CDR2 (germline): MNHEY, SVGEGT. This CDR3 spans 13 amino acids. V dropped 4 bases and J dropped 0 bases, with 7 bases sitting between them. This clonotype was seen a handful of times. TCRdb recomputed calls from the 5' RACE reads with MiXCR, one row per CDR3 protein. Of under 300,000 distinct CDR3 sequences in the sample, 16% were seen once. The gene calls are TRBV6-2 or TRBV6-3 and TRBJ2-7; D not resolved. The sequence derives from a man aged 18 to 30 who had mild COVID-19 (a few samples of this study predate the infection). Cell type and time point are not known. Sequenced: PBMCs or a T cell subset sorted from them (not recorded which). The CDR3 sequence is CASSSTSSYEQYF. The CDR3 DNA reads TGTGCCAGCAGTTCCACCAGCTCCTACGAGCAGTACTTC.